Below, 7 T cell receptor beta chains from the same sample are listed, as sequenced in a study of Graves' ophthalmopathy and Graves' hyperthyroidism. Transcripts of RNA were the source for amplifying TCR beta CDR3 regions. First-round RT-PCR relied on HTBI primers, and a second-round multiplex PCR came next. A single record per CDR3 protein comes from TCRdb applying MiXCR to the multiplex PCR reads. The table records hundreds of thousands of distinct CDR3 sequences, approximately 39% of them present only once. Sequencing was carried out using peripheral blood. These receptors were obtained from an adult man with Graves' ophthalmopathy.

The CDR3 DNA reads TGTGCCAGCAGCCAAGATCTTGGTGAGGTGGGCTATGGCTACACCTTC. Protein: CASSQDLGEVGYGYTF. This rearrangement joins TRBV4-2 to TRBJ1-2; D gene ambiguous. V shed 0 bases and J shed 4 bases, with 15 bases lying between them. Per germline, CDR1 LGHNA and CDR2 YNFKEQ. The CDR3 loop spans 16 amino acids.

Many counts were recorded for this clonotype. V usage is TRBV2 and J usage is TRBJ2-2; the D is unclear. CDR1 SNHLY and CDR2 FYNNEI come from the germline V gene. The length of the CDR3 is 13 residues. V lost 4 bases and J 4 bases, leaving 7 bases between the germline ends. CDR3 loop: CASSATRTGELFF. CDR3 nucleotide sequence: TGTGCCAGCAGTGCCACCCGCACCGGGGAGCTGTTTTTT.

The chain recombines TRBV7-2 with TRBJ1-1, with D unresolved. This CDR3 comprises 14 residues. Germline V gives CDR1 SGHTA, CDR2 FQGNSA. The V gene lost 5 bases and the J gene lost 5 bases, with 15 bases spanning the gap. This chain's CDR3 is CASSPSSLLTEAFF. As DNA, the CDR3 is TGTGCCAGCAGCCCCAGCAGTCTACTAACTGAAGCTTTCTTT.

This clonotype has a count of ten or more. The V call is TRBV29-1, the J call TRBJ2-7; D call uncertain. The CDR3 spans 13 residues. V lost 4 bases and J 7 bases, leaving 17 bases between the germline ends. Germline CDR1 is SQVTM and CDR2 is ANQGSEA. This chain's CDR3 is CSVAKDRVREQYF. DNA for the CDR3: TGCAGCGTTGCCAAGGACCGAGTGCGGGAGCAGTACTTC.

This clonotype was observed a few times. This sequence joins TRBV4-1 and TRBJ2-1, with D maybe TRBD2 (5 bases). The germline CDR1 and CDR2 sequences are MGHRA and YSYEKL. The CDR3 has 17 residues. Between the trimmed V and J ends, which lost 1 base and 7 bases, there was a span of 20 bases. The CDR3 region is CASSQAFTLGGLNEQFF. The CDR3 nucleotides are TGCGCCAGCAGCCAAGCGTTCACCCTCGGAGGTCTTAATGAGCAGTTCTTC.

The genes are TRBV29-1 and TRBJ1-1; 7 bases are a match to TRBD1. The V gene end was trimmed by 7 bases and the J gene end by 0 bases; junction bases not matched to a gene: 8. This CDR3 comprises 14 residues. Germline V CDR1 and CDR2: SQVTM, ANQGSEA. This CDR3 reads CSAGIQGLNTEAFF. The CDR3 bases are TGCAGCGCTGGGATACAGGGGTTGAACACTGAAGCTTTCTTT. Together with reference TRBV29-1 and TRBJ1-1, the CDR3 gives the full variable domain: SAVISQKPSRDICQRGTSLTIQCQVDSQVTMMFWYRQQPGQSLTLIATANQGSEATYESGFVIDKFPISRPNLTFSTLTVSNMSPEDSSIYLCSAGIQGLNTEAFFGQGTRLTVV.

This clonotype was observed many times. The rearrangement uses TRBV20-1 and TRBJ1-5, with a tentative D call TRBD1 (6 bases). Trimming removed 4 bases from V and 1 base from J, with 14 bases in between. Germline-derived CDR1 and CDR2 are DFQATT and SNEGSKA (reference sequence). CDR3 length: 15 amino acids. CDR3 sequence reads: CSAKGVGASNQPQHF. As DNA, the CDR3 is TGCAGTGCTAAGGGGGTCGGGGCGAGCAATCAGCCCCAGCATTTT.